This TCR beta chain stems from a study of T cells in Graves' hyperthyroidism and ophthalmopathy. Each person with ophthalmopathy scored at least 3 on the Clinical Activity Score, reached NOSPECS grade 4 or higher, and had been ill under 3 months. This clonotype has at least ten counts. Its antigen is still unknown. Study-level points and caveats: Blood also contained most expanded thyroid clonotypes above 0.001.

From RNA transcripts, TCR beta CDR3 regions were amplified. HTBI primers drove first-round RT-PCR of the TCR CDR3. MiXCR, applied by TCRdb to the multiplex PCR reads, yields one record per CDR3 protein. The data show about 640,000 distinct CDR3 sequences, less than 25% seen once. The CDR3 runs 17 residues. Per the germline V gene, CDR1 is MNHEY and CDR2 is SVGAGI. V dropped 0 bases and J dropped 0 bases, with 12 bases sitting between them. The chain couples TRBV6-5 to TRBJ1-3; D is undetermined. This TCR came from a man between 25 and 39 years old with Graves' ophthalmopathy. Sequencing was done on a sample of blood. CDR3 coding DNA: TGTGCCAGCAGTTACTCGAGGAGAGCGAACTCTGGAAACACCATATATTTT. Protein product: CASSYSRRANSGNTIYF.